This T cell receptor beta chain stems from a study of T cell clones after liver transplantation. The wider study: Pre-transplant mixed lymphocyte reactions yielded third-party-reactive TCRbeta sequences as comparators for graft-donor-reactive sequences.

With regard to this clone: Its antigen is undetermined.

The CDR3 spans 13 residues. Germline assignment: CDR1 MNHNS and CDR2 SASEGT. V dropped 7 bases and J dropped 5 bases, with 12 bases sitting between them. Proliferating CFSE-low MLR cells were sequenced to define alloreactive TCRbeta sequences. Stimulators were graft donor PBMCs, splenocytes, lymph-node cells, or third-party PBMCs for pre-transplant recipient cells. The assay was immunoSEQ multiplex PCR, and TCRdb's table has in-frame clones only and misses some. Found here are about 5,800 clones, roughly 29% of them singletons; the top ten hold around 16%. Sequencing input: CD4+ T cells from cultured PBMCs. The chain has TRBV6-1 and TRBJ2-1; perhaps TRBD1 as D (5 bases). The TCR originated in a human patient who received a liver transplant. Some T cells may originate from the graft donor. The CDR3 coding sequence is TGTGCCAGCATAATGGGGCAGGACAATGAGCAGTTCTTC. It yields the protein CASIMGQDNEQFF.